One sample yielded the 18 T cell receptor beta chains listed below, sequenced in a study of T-cell reconstitution after alpha-beta-depleted transplantation in children. A TCRbeta library incorporating unique molecular identifiers was prepared. MiXCR was run by TCRdb on the PCR reads, yielding one entry per CDR3 protein. The repertoire consists of 250,000 to 300,000 distinct CDR3 sequences, with 10% occurring once and the leading ten covering less than 8%. This specimen consisted of PBMCs, obtained before TCRalphabeta/CD19-depleted stem cell transplant. These receptors all come from a boy under two years old with acute myeloid leukemia, due to receive a stem cell transplant.

This clonotype was observed at least ten times. The V call is TRBV28, the J call TRBJ2-5, with D perhaps matching TRBD1 (6 bases). V shed 3 bases and J shed 5 bases, with 16 bases lying between them. Germline V gene lookup returns CDR1 MDHEN and CDR2 SYDVKM. This CDR3 has 15 residues. The CDR3 DNA reads TGTGCCAGCAGTTTCAGGGGTTCAGGCCACGAGACCCAGTACTTC. Translating gives CASSFRGSGHETQYF.

The chain couples TRBV29-1 to TRBJ2-5; no clear D gene. CDR1 SQVTM and CDR2 ANQGSEA come from the germline V gene. The CDR3 loop spans 13 amino acids. V was clipped by 5 bases and J by 5 bases, with 15 bases between them. CDR3 nucleotides: TGCAGCGTTATTCCGGTACTCGCCGAGACCCAGTACTTC. Protein sequence: CSVIPVLAETQYF.

V gene TRBV7-8 combines with J gene TRBJ2-2; TRBD2 matches 13 bases. The J segment lost 5 bases and the V segment lost 2 bases, leaving 5 bases of the junction unmatched. The CDR3 runs to 17 residues. Germline assignment: CDR1 SGHVS and CDR2 FQNEAQ. CDR3 nucleotide sequence: TGTGCCAGCAGCTTATGGGGGGGACTAGCGGGAACCGGGGAGCTGTTTTTT. Residues: CASSLWGGLAGTGELFF.

This rearrangement joins TRBV7-3 to TRBJ2-1; D is unclear. V was shortened by 5 bases and J by 4 bases, with 9 bases between the two germline ends. Germline V CDR1 and CDR2: SGHTA, FQGTGA. The CDR3 consists of 13 residues. CDR3 nucleotides: TGTGCCAGCAGCCCCTACGGATACAATGAGCAGTTCTTC. Translation gives CASSPYGYNEQFF.

This rearrangement joins TRBV7-3 to TRBJ2-5; tentative D call: TRBD1 (6 bases). Per the germline V gene, CDR1 is SGHTA and CDR2 is FQGTGA. The length of the CDR3 is 15 residues. V shed 3 bases and J shed 5 bases, with 16 bases lying between them. The CDR3 protein is CASSLALGQGETQYF. In DNA, the CDR3 is TGTGCCAGCAGCTTGGCTCTGGGGCAGGGGGAGACCCAGTACTTC.

This clonotype was observed many times. The rearrangement joins TRBV29-1 to TRBJ2-4; TRBD2 aligns across 7 bases. Germline CDR1 is SQVTM and CDR2 is ANQGSEA. With 7 bases clipped from V and 5 bases from J, the junction kept 11 bases outside the gene matches. The CDR3 runs to 14 residues. The CDR3 coding sequence is TGCAGCGCGAGGGGAGGGAGTCTGGAAAACATTCAGTACTTC. Translation gives CSARGGSLENIQYF.

This clonotype was detected many times. This chain's CDR3 is CASSGTRIGNTIYF. CDR3 nucleotides: TGTGCCAGCAGCGGAACAAGGATCGGAAACACCATATATTTT. The J gene is TRBJ1-3, the V gene TRBV6-1; D not certain. The CDR3 has 14 residues. Germline loops: CDR1 MNHNS, CDR2 SASEGT. V lost 6 bases, J lost 4 bases, and 13 bases lay in between.

This clonotype was found many times. In nucleotides, the CDR3 is TGCAGCGTTGTTGCCGGTTCCTACGAGCAGTACTTC. Translating gives CSVVAGSYEQYF. The chain combines TRBV29-1 with TRBJ2-7; D gene ambiguous. The CDR3 contains 12 residues. Germline V gives CDR1 SQVTM, CDR2 ANQGSEA. Trimming removed 4 bases at V and 1 base at J, with 8 bases between.

J is TRBJ2-5 and V is TRBV27; 8 bases agree with TRBD2. CDR3 length: 16 residues. Per the germline V gene, CDR1 is MNHEY and CDR2 is SMNVEV (reference sequence). The ends lost 3 bases at V and 2 bases at J; junction bases unmatched: 8. Here the CDR3 DNA reads TGTGCCAGCAGTTTTAGTGGACTAGCCTCTCAAGAGACCCAGTACTTC. Its protein product is CASSFSGLASQETQYF.

As to this clonotype: Given a much more abundant clone one base away, this may be a read error. The CDR3 does not end in the conserved phenylalanine or tryptophan, so this is likely a read error. The chain links TRBV19 to TRBJ2-1; D unresolved. Trimming pared 1 base from V and 4 bases from J, leaving 5 bases between. In germline, CDR1 is LNHDA, CDR2 SQIVND (reference sequence). This CDR3 has 13 amino acids. This chain's CDR3 is CASSIGLYNEQFS. In nucleotides, the CDR3 is TGTGCCAGTAGTATAGGACTGTACAATGAGCAGTTCTCC.

V usage is TRBV23-1 and J usage is TRBJ1-1; D remains unclear. TRBV23-1 carries the ORF label, with uncertain function. The CDR3 spans 16 residues. V was clipped by 0 bases and J by 0 bases, with 11 bases between them. As DNA, the CDR3 is TGCGCCAGCAGTCAATCTTGGCAGGCCTTGAACACTGAAGCTTTCTTT. It translates to CASSQSWQALNTEAFF.

In this sample, this clonotype turned up many times. J is TRBJ1-5 and V is TRBV27; D gene unclear. V lost 3 bases to trimming and J lost 5 bases, with 8 bases between them. Germline CDR1 MNHEY, CDR2 SMNVEV (reference sequence). This CDR3 region has 13 residues. The DNA for the CDR3 is TGTGCCAGCAGTTTGGGAGGATATCAGCCCCAGCATTTT. It translates to CASSLGGYQPQHF.

This clonotype was recorded at least ten times. The rearrangement uses TRBV6-1 and TRBJ2-3, with a possible D match to TRBD1 (6 bases). Germline CDR1 and CDR2: MNHNS and SASEGT. The CDR3 is 13 residues long. With 7 bases removed from V and 0 bases from J, the gap between germline ends came to 8 bases. CDR3 DNA sequence: TGTGCCAGCACCAGGGGAAGCACAGATACGCAGTATTTT. This codes for CASTRGSTDTQYF.

This clonotype was detected ten times or more. This chain uses TRBV28 with TRBJ2-7; 11 nucleotides agree with TRBD1. Per the germline V gene, CDR1 is MDHEN and CDR2 is SYDVKM. The V gene end was trimmed by 6 bases and the J gene end by 3 bases; junction bases not matched to a gene: 10. This CDR3 spans 16 amino acids. CDR3 nucleotides: TGTGCCAGCAGCCCATTCCGGGGACAGGGGGGCTACGAGCAGTACTTC. It codes for CASSPFRGQGGYEQYF.

This clonotype was seen many times. The V gene is TRBV29-1, the J gene TRBJ1-3; D is unclear. V lost 7 bases, J lost 0 bases, and 4 bases lay in between. CDR1 and CDR2 from the germline V gene are SQVTM and ANQGSEA. The CDR3 has 11 residues. CDR3 nucleotides: TGCAGCGCCTACTCTGGAAACACCATATATTTT. It is translated as CSAYSGNTIYF. Combining the CDR3 with reference TRBV29-1 and TRBJ1-3 gives the whole variable domain SAVISQKPSRDICQRGTSLTIQCQVDSQVTMMFWYRQQPGQSLTLIATANQGSEATYESGFVIDKFPISRPNLTFSTLTVSNMSPEDSSIYLCSAYSGNTIYFGEGSWLTVV.

The V and J genes are TRBV10-3 and TRBJ2-7; 14 bases agree with TRBD2. V was pared by 6 bases and J by 3 bases, with 25 bases of the junction left unmatched. Germline-derived CDR1 and CDR2 are ENHRY and SYGVKD. This CDR3 is 22 amino acids long. The CDR3 is CAISRLAGGTYGGRGDVYEQYF. CDR3 nucleotide sequence: TGTGCCATCAGCCGACTAGCGGGAGGGACCTATGGAGGTAGGGGCGATGTCTACGAGCAGTACTTC.

This clonotype was detected ten times or more. The chain has TRBV4-3 and TRBJ2-7; 13 bases agree with TRBD2. The CDR3 covers 18 residues. V shed 1 base and J 4 bases; nucleotides not matched to a gene: 10. The germline V gene has CDR1 LGHNA and CDR2 YSLEER. The chain's CDR3 is CASSQATYGLAGVYEQYF. CDR3 DNA: TGCGCCAGCAGCCAAGCGACCTATGGACTAGCGGGAGTATACGAGCAGTACTTC.

The chain links TRBV30 to TRBJ2-7; 8 bases fit TRBD1. Germline V CDR1 and CDR2: GTSNPN, SVGIG (reference sequence). The CDR3 consists of 13 residues. V lost 5 bases to trimming and J lost 5 bases; unmatched junction nucleotides: 8. CDR3 nucleotides: TGTGCCTGGGGACAGGGTCGATCCGACGAGCAGTACTTC. This translates into CAWGQGRSDEQYF.